Below are 8 T cell receptor beta chains sequenced from a single sample in a study of blood T cell repertoires in COVID-19. Generated by immunoSEQ multiplex PCR, the TCRdb table keeps only in-frame clones and is missing some. Of roughly 71,000 clones listed, roughly 83% are singletons. Specimen: peripheral blood. The receptors stem from a man aged 50 or older with active COVID-19.

The rearrangement uses TRBV12-5 and TRBJ1-1, with TRBD1 matching 8 bases. This CDR3 spans 14 amino acids. The V and J ends lost 5 bases and 5 bases, in that order; junction bases with no gene match: 7. CDR1 is LGHNT, CDR2 FRNRAP, per germline. The CDR3 DNA is TGTGCTAGTGGTAATGACAGGGGTAGGACTGAAGCTTTCTTT. Translating it yields CASGNDRGRTEAFF.

The chain recombines TRBV2 with TRBJ1-2, with D tentatively TRBD1 (5 bases). The CDR3 is made up of 15 amino acids. Trimming left V 6 bases short and J 2 bases short, with 16 bases between. Germline CDR1 is SNHLY and CDR2 is FYNNEI. The CDR3 DNA reads as TGTGCCAGCAGAGCCGGACCGACAGTGAACTATGGCTACACCTTC. It specifies CASRAGPTVNYGYTF.

The J gene is TRBJ2-1, the V gene TRBV13; the D gene is possibly TRBD1 (5 bases). V was cut by 5 bases and J by 7 bases, with 21 bases left in between. The germline V gene has CDR1 PRHDT and CDR2 FYEKMQ (reference sequence). This CDR3 contains 16 residues. This chain's CDR3 is CASSPRAGPTRNEQFF. The CDR3 bases are TGTGCCAGCAGCCCCAGGGCCGGCCCAACGAGAAATGAGCAGTTCTTC.

The V call is TRBV7-2, the J call TRBJ2-3, with 7 bases lining up with TRBD1. The CDR3 is 16 residues long. Germline CDR1 reads SGHTA; CDR2 reads FQGNSA. The junction had 12 bases not matched to a gene; V was cut back by 5 bases and J by 4 bases. This chain's CDR3 is CASSGRRGTGADTQYF. The CDR3 bases are TGTGCCAGCAGCGGACGTAGGGGTACAGGGGCAGATACGCAGTATTTT.

This clone was recorded once. The chain recombines TRBV3-1 (or the pseudogene TRBV3-2) with TRBJ2-3, with a possible D match to TRBD2 (5 bases). Trimming took 5 bases from V and 2 from J, leaving 17 bases between them. The germline CDR1 and CDR2 sequences are LGHDT and YNNKEL (reference sequence). The CDR3 has 16 residues. This CDR3 is CASSYRTGILTDTQYF. DNA for the CDR3: TGTGCCAGCAGCTATCGGACTGGAATCCTCACAGATACGCAGTATTTT.

This chain links TRBV11-3 with TRBJ2-2, with 7 positions matching TRBD1. Unmatched junction bases numbered 2, after V lost 1 base and J lost 9 bases. The CDR3 consists of 13 residues. Germline CDR1 reads SGHNT; CDR2 reads YENEEA. CDR3 amino acids: CASSLGQGRELFF. The CDR3 nucleotides read TGTGCCAGCAGCTTAGGACAGGGCCGGGAGCTGTTTTTT.

The chain carries TRBV4-1 and TRBJ1-2; 10 nucleotides line up with TRBD1. Germline loops: CDR1 MGHRA, CDR2 YSYEKL. V shed 3 bases and J 8 bases; nucleotides not matched to a gene: 3. The CDR3 runs to 13 residues. CDR3 sequence reads: CASSQTGGAGYTF. The CDR3 DNA reads as TGCGCCAGCAGCCAGACAGGGGGCGCAGGCTACACCTTC.

The rearrangement links TRBV6-2 or TRBV6-3 to TRBJ2-7; 9 nucleotides line up with TRBD1. CDR3 length equals 15 residues. Per the germline V gene, CDR1 is MNHEY and CDR2 is SVGEGT. J was trimmed by 3 bases and V by 6 bases; bases with no gene match: 9. In DNA form, the CDR3 reads TGTGCCAGCAGGCCTACTACAGGGGGCCTCTACGAGCAGTACTTC. Translation: CASRPTTGGLYEQYF.